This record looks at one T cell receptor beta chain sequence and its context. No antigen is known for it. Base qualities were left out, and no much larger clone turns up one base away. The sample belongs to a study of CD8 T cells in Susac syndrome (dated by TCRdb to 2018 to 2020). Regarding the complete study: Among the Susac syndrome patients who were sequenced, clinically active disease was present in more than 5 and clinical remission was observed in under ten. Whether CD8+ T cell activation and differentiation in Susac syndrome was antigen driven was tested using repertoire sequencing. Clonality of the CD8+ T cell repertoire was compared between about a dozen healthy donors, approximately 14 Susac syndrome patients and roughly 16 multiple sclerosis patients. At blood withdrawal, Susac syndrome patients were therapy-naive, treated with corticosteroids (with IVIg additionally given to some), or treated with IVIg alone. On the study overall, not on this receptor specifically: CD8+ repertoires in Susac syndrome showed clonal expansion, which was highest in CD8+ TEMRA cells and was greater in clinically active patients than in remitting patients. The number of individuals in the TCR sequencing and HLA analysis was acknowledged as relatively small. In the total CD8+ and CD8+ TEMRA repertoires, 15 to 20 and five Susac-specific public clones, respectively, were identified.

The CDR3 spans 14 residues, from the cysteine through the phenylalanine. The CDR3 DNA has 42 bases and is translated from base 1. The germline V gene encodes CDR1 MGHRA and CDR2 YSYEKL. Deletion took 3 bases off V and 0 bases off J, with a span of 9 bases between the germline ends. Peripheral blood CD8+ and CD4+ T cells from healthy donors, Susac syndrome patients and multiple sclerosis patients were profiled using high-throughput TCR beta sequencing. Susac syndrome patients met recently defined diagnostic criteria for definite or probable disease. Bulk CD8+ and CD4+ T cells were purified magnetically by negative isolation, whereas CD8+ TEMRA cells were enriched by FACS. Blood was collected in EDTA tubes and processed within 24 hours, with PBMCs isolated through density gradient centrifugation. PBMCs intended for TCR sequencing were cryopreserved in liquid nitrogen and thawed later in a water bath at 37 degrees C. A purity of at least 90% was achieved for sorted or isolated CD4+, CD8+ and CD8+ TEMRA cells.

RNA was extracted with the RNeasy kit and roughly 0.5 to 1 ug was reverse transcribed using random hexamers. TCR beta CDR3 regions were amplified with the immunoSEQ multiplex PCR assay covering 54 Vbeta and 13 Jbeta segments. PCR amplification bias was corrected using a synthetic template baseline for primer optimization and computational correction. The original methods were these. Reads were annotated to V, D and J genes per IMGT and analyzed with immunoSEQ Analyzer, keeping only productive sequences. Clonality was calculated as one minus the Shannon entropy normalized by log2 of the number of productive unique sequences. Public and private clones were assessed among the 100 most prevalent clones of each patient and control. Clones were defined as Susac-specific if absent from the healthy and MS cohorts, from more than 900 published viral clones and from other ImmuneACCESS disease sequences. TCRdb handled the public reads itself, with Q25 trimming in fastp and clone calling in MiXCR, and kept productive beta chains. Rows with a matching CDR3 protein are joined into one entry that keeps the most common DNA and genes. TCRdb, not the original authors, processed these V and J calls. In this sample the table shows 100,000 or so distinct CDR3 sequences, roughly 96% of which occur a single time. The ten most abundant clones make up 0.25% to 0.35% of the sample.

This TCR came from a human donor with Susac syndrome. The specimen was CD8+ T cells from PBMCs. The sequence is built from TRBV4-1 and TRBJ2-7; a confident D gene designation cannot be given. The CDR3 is CASSQPGISYEQYF. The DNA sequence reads TGCGCCAGCAGCCAGCCTGGGATCTCCTACGAGCAGTACTTC.